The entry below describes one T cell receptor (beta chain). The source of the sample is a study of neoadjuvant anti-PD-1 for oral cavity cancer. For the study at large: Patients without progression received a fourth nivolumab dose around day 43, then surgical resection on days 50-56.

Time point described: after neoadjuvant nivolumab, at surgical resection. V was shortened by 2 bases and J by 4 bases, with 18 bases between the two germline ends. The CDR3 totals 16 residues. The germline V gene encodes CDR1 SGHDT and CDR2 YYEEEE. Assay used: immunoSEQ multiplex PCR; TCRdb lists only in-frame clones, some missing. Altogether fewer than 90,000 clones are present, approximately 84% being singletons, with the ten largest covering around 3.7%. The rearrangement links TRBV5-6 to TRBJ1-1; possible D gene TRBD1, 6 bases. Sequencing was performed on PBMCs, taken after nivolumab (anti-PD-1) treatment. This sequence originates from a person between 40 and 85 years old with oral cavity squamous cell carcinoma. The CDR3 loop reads CASSFPQGASATEAFF. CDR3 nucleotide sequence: TGTGCCAGCAGCTTCCCACAGGGAGCAAGTGCCACTGAAGCTTTCTTT.